Following are 23 T cell receptor beta chains from one sample sequenced in a study of regulatory T cells in long-lasting Graves disease. As to time point: persistent/refractory GD, antithyroid drugs over 5 years with positive TRAb. PBMCs were the source of the RNA used for TCR sequencing. CDR3-region Arm-PCR and iRepertoire HTBI primers produced the TCR beta libraries. TCRdb reprocessed the multiplex PCR reads via MiXCR and lists one record per CDR3 protein. This table has a few hundred thousand distinct CDR3 sequences, 20% to 25% appearing once. Specimen: peripheral blood mononuclear cells (PBMCs), collected when the disease was refractory, from a patient treated with antithyroid drugs. The receptor source for this set is a woman aged 40 to 49 with Graves disease.

This clonotype was seen repeatedly, ten times or more. The chain recombines TRBV29-1 with TRBJ1-1; D ambiguous. The CDR3 runs to 11 residues. The V gene lost 4 bases and the J gene lost 0 bases, with 3 bases spanning the gap. From germline, CDR1 is SQVTM and CDR2 ANQGSEA. In DNA, the CDR3 is TGCAGCGTTGCCGTGAACACTGAAGCTTTCTTT. Translating it yields CSVAVNTEAFF.

The chain joins TRBV6-2 or TRBV6-3 to TRBJ2-1, with unresolved D. Germline CDR1 is MNHEY and CDR2 is SVGEGT. This CDR3 contains 13 residues. Between the trimmed V and J ends, which lost 2 bases and 6 bases, there was a span of 8 bases. CDR3 DNA sequence: TGTGCCAGCAGTTACCCCACCCCCAATGAGCAGTTCTTC. This gives the protein CASSYPTPNEQFF.

This clonotype was counted many times. This chain uses TRBV28 with TRBJ1-1; perhaps TRBD1 as D (5 bases). The CDR3 extends over 13 amino acids. Trimming removed 5 bases at V and 5 bases at J, with 12 bases between. The germline gives CDR1 MDHEN, CDR2 SYDVKM. This CDR3 reads CASSRTPITEAFF. The CDR3 DNA sequence: TGTGCCAGCAGTAGGACACCTATTACTGAAGCTTTCTTT.

This clonotype was observed at least ten times. This sequence joins TRBV2 and TRBJ1-5; 8 positions match TRBD1. After removal of 8 bases from V and 11 bases from J, the junction contained 11 bases not matched to a gene. The CDR3 is 13 amino acids. Germline V gene data show CDR1 as SNHLY and CDR2 as FYNNEI. CDR3 coding DNA: TGTGCCAGCGAGGACAGGGTAAAGGCAGCCCAGCATTTT. Protein sequence: CASEDRVKAAQHF.

This clonotype was observed at least ten times. The rearrangement uses TRBV7-8 and TRBJ2-5; 8 bases fit TRBD1. This CDR3 region has 13 residues. Germline V lookup: CDR1 SGHVS, CDR2 FQNEAQ. With V trimmed by 4 bases and J by 4 bases, 2 bases remained unmatched. The CDR3 here is CASSSDRVETQYF. The CDR3 coding sequence is TGTGCCAGCAGCTCGGACAGGGTAGAGACCCAGTACTTC.

This clonotype was recorded many times. This chain uses TRBV7-2 with TRBJ2-5; TRBD1 matches 9 bases. Per germline, CDR1 SGHTA and CDR2 FQGNSA. The CDR3 is 18 residues long. V was clipped by 1 base and J by 5 bases; unmatched bases: 14. CDR3 region: CASSLDGYTGGMRETQYF. The CDR3 DNA follows: TGTGCCAGCAGCTTAGACGGGTACACAGGGGGCATGAGGGAGACCCAGTACTTC.

This clonotype was seen only a few times. The V call is TRBV9, the J call TRBJ2-5; no firm D call. V was shortened by 0 bases and J by 4 bases, with 16 bases between the two germline ends. The germline V gene encodes CDR1 SGDLS and CDR2 YYNGEE. CDR3 size: 16 residues. CDR3 amino acids: CASSVGTAPRRETQYF. The CDR3 coding sequence is TGTGCCAGCAGCGTAGGAACAGCGCCGAGAAGAGAGACCCAGTACTTC.

The chain has TRBV3-1 and TRBJ1-6, with D hard to call. Per germline, CDR1 LGHDT and CDR2 YNNKEL (reference sequence). This CDR3 has 15 amino acids. V was trimmed by 4 bases and J by 4 bases, leaving 11 bases between them. The CDR3 bases are TGTGCCAGCAGCCCCTTCCTCGCGTATAATTCACCCCTCCACTTT. Its translation is CASSPFLAYNSPLHF.

The sample holds many counts of this clonotype. The rearrangement uses TRBV11-2 and TRBJ2-6, with D perhaps matching TRBD1 or TRBD2 (6 bases each). The germline V gene has CDR1 SGHAT and CDR2 FQNNGV. V lost 5 bases to trimming and J lost 2 bases, with 19 bases between them. There are 18 residues in the CDR3. CDR3 sequence: CASSPVVGGYAGANVLTF. The CDR3 coding sequence is TGTGCCAGCAGCCCCGTGGTGGGGGGCTATGCTGGGGCCAACGTCCTGACTTTC.

The V and J genes are TRBV20-1 and TRBJ2-7; D may correspond to TRBD1 or TRBD2 (5 bases each). V was shortened by 5 bases and J by 6 bases, with 17 bases between the two germline ends. This CDR3 spans 13 amino acids. CDR1 DFQATT and CDR2 SNEGSKA come from the germline V gene (reference sequence). The CDR3 region is CSAPGTVVSEQYF. DNA of the CDR3: TGCAGTGCTCCCGGGACGGTTGTCTCCGAGCAGTACTTC.

The table lists this clonotype with many counts. The genes are TRBV28 and TRBJ2-7; no definite D call. The CDR3 contains 14 residues. Trimming took off 5 bases at V and 6 bases at J, with 17 bases between the two ends. CDR1 and CDR2 from the germline V gene are MDHEN and SYDVKM. The CDR3 DNA follows: TGTGCCAGCAGTCTCTCCCCCCTCTGGGGCGAGCAGTACTTC. This sequence encodes CASSLSPLWGEQYF.

This clonotype was counted only a few times. The V and J genes are TRBV28 and TRBJ2-1; 7 bases are a match to TRBD2. Looked up from germline, CDR1 is MDHEN and CDR2 is SYDVKM. The CDR3 is 16 residues long. V lost 5 bases, J lost 5 bases, and 12 bases stayed unmatched. CDR3 DNA sequence: TGTGCCAGCAGTCTCCCCTCTAGCGGATTAGACAATGAGCAGTTCTTC. Translating gives CASSLPSSGLDNEQFF.

This clonotype has more than one count but fewer than ten. V gene TRBV28 combines with J gene TRBJ1-2; the D is unclear. Germline V gives CDR1 MDHEN, CDR2 SYDVKM. Trimming took off 6 bases at V and 4 bases at J, with 12 bases between the two ends. There are 13 residues in the CDR3. The DNA of the CDR3 is TGTGCCAGCAGGATGGCGGCGGCCTATGGCTACACCTTC. Amino acids: CASRMAAAYGYTF.

Ten or more counts support this clonotype. This rearrangement joins TRBV10-3 to TRBJ2-7, with D hard to call. Germline CDR1 and CDR2: ENHRY and SYGVKD. The CDR3 contains 12 residues. V was shortened by 4 bases and J by 4 bases, with 8 bases between the two germline ends. DNA for the CDR3: TGTGCCATCAGTGTTTTGGGGTACGAGCAGTACTTC. It specifies CAISVLGYEQYF.

This rearrangement joins TRBV5-1 to TRBJ2-7, with D tentatively TRBD1 (5 bases). Germline-derived CDR1 and CDR2 are SGHRS and YFSETQ. With 3 bases removed from V and 5 bases from J, the gap between germline ends came to 18 bases. The CDR3 length is 15 residues. CDR3: CASSYGHLALDEQYF. DNA for the CDR3: TGCGCCAGCAGCTACGGACATCTGGCATTAGACGAGCAGTACTTC.

Worth noting for this clonotype: A much larger clonotype is one base distant, so this may be a read error. The rearrangement links TRBV28 to TRBJ2-2; the D is unclear. This CDR3 has 18 residues. Germline CDR1 reads MDHEN; CDR2 reads SYDVKM. In DNA, the CDR3 is TGTGCCAGCAGTTTGGCGGTCCTAGGAGCCGTTGACACCGAGGAGCTGTTTTTT. Protein product: CASSLAVLGAVDTEELFF. Combining the CDR3 with reference TRBV28 and TRBJ2-2 gives the whole variable domain DVKVTQSSRYLVKRTGEKVFLECVQDMDHENMFWYRQDPGLGLRLIYFSYDVKMKEKGDIPEGYSVSREKKERFSLILESASTNQTSMYLCASSLAVLGAVDTEELFFGEGSRLTVL.

As for this clonotype: One base away lies a much larger clone, so this may be a sequencing read error. The chain recombines TRBV28 with TRBJ2-7; weak D call: TRBD2 (6 bases). CDR1 is MDHEN and CDR2 is SYDVKM in the germline V gene. The V end lost 6 bases, the J end lost 7 bases, and 13 bases lay between the germline ends. The CDR3 length is 12 residues. The CDR3: CASRDYYNEQYF. CDR3 bases: TGTGCCAGCAGGGACTACTACAATGAGCAGTACTTC.

This chain joins TRBV27 and TRBJ2-7; D is possibly TRBD2 (6 bases). Germline V gene lookup returns CDR1 MNHEY and CDR2 SMNVEV (reference sequence). The CDR3 runs to 13 residues. V lost 3 bases and J lost 9, with 15 bases in between. CDR3 amino acids: CASSLGGDSRQYF. The CDR3 region has the DNA TGTGCCAGCAGTTTGGGCGGGGACTCTAGGCAGTACTTC.

This CDR3 reads CASQRRGGEQYF. The CDR3 DNA is TGTGCCAGCCAGAGACGGGGGGGAGAGCAGTACTTC. The V and J genes are TRBV28 and TRBJ2-7; TRBD2 matches 8 bases. CDR1 is MDHEN and CDR2 is SYDVKM in the germline V gene. V shed 8 bases, J shed 7 bases, and the junction held 7 bases outside the gene matches. The CDR3 is 12 residues long.

This chain links TRBV12-3 or TRBV12-4 with TRBJ1-2; the D gene is possibly TRBD1 (5 bases). This CDR3 spans 14 amino acids. V lost 1 base, J lost 3 bases, and 9 bases lay in between. The CDR3 loop is CASSLGGGDYGYTF. In DNA form, the CDR3 reads TGTGCCAGCAGTTTAGGGGGGGGGGACTATGGCTACACCTTC.

There are a few counts of this clonotype. The genes are TRBV19 and TRBJ1-1; the D is unclear. This CDR3 comprises 12 residues. With 5 bases removed from V and 1 base from J, the gap between germline ends came to 5 bases. From germline, CDR1 is LNHDA and CDR2 SQIVND (reference sequence). The CDR3 DNA reads TGTGCCAGTAGTTATTGGAACACTGAAGCTTTCTTT. It translates to CASSYWNTEAFF.

This clonotype was counted at least ten times. The rearrangement links TRBV28 to TRBJ2-7; D gene ambiguous. CDR1 is MDHEN, CDR2 SYDVKM, per germline. CDR3 length: 12 amino acids. The V end was cut by 5 bases, the J end by 3 bases, with 8 bases between. DNA of the CDR3: TGTGCCAGCAGTCCCGAGCGCTACGAGCAGTACTTC. Amino acid sequence: CASSPERYEQYF.

A few counts support this clonotype. This chain connects TRBV27 to TRBJ2-7; 7 positions agree with TRBD1. CDR1 MNHEY and CDR2 SMNVEV come from the germline V gene (reference sequence). The CDR3 has 15 amino acids. The V segment lost 6 bases and the J segment 1 base; nucleotides outside the gene matches: 9. CDR3 residues: CASSADRTGSYEQYF. The CDR3 DNA follows: TGTGCCAGCAGCGCAGACCGGACAGGATCCTACGAGCAGTACTTC.